This TCR beta chain was captured in a study of T cells in women clearing cervical HPV infection. Study in general: Control women cleared a single incident HPV16 infection within 12 months.

CDR1 is DFQATT, CDR2 SNEGSKA, per germline (reference sequence). The CDR3 is 16 residues long. V lost 0 bases, J lost 0 bases, and 14 bases lay in between. TCR beta CDR3 amplified by multiplex PCR from roughly 1,300 ng genomic DNA. TCRdb keeps only in-frame clones here, not all; method: immunoSEQ multiplex PCR. Its table lists about 23,000 clones. Overall study results and limits: TRBV6-7 relative abundance averaged roughly 0.099% in cases and more than 0.15% in controls. Repertoire richness, not evenness, was significantly elevated in CIN3+ cases versus controls.

About this clone: Its target is not known. Read sequence stops 3 residues before the CDR3 end, and the germline J gene provides the missing end.

This sequence was found in a woman between 18 and 69 years old with a cervical HPV16 infection that either progressed to CIN3+ or cleared (not recorded which). Sequencing was done on a sample of blood buffy coat. The V and J genes are TRBV20-1 and TRBJ2-5, with D hard to call. CDR3 amino acids: CSARDHLGAYQETQYF. The part of the CDR3 DNA that was read is TGCAGTGCTAGAGATCATTTAGGAGCGTACCAAGAGACC.